These 22 T cell receptor beta chains originate from one sample sequenced in a study. Each CDR3 protein is one row after TCRdb ran MiXCR on the 5' RACE reads. The sample consists of just under 65,000 distinct CDR3 sequences, about 22% of them appearing once. The sample consisted of memory CD4+ T cells sorted from a lymph node. Subset reported: memory CD4+ T cells, CD4+CD45RO+CD25-. The source is a female donor with breast cancer.

Worth noting for this clonotype: A much larger clone is a single base away; this may be a read error. The V call is TRBV6-6, the J call TRBJ1-1; D is unresolved. CDR3 length: 12 residues. Germline lookup yields CDR1 MNHNY and CDR2 SVGAGI (reference sequence). As DNA, the CDR3 is TGTGCCAGCGGTTACTTCGGCGCTGAAGCTTTCTTT. Translating gives CASGYFGAEAFF.

The chain combines TRBV5-1 with TRBJ1-2; no reliable D call. The V gene lost 4 bases and the J gene lost 2 bases, with 9 bases spanning the gap. The CDR3 sequence is 13 residues long. CDR1 and CDR2 (germline): SGHRS, YFSETQ. The CDR3 spells CASSDTVNYGYTF. CDR3 nucleotide sequence: TGCGCCAGCAGCGACACAGTAAACTATGGCTACACCTTC. Variable domain in full (rest from reference TRBV5-1 and TRBJ1-2): KAGVTQTPRYLIKTRGQQVTLSCSPISGHRSVSWYQQTPGQGLQFLFEYFSETQRNKGNFPGRFSGRQFSNSRSEMNVSTLELGDSALYLCASSDTVNYGYTFGSGTRLTVV.

This clonotype was seen many times. V gene TRBV5-1 combines with J gene TRBJ1-1; D is possibly TRBD1 (5 bases). Germline lookup yields CDR1 SGHRS and CDR2 YFSETQ. The CDR3 has 13 residues. Trimming left V 5 bases short and J 1 base short, with 9 bases between. The CDR3 DNA reads TGCGCCAGCAGTTTTGACAGGAACACTGAAGCTTTCTTT. Translated: CASSFDRNTEAFF.

The chain recombines TRBV7-2 with TRBJ2-2, with no clear D. This CDR3 has 12 residues. Germline V gene data show CDR1 as SGHTA and CDR2 as FQGNSA. V was clipped by 2 bases and J by 5 bases, with 3 bases between them. In DNA, the CDR3 is TGTGCCAGCAGCTTAACGACCGGGGAGCTGTTTTTT. Protein sequence: CASSLTTGELFF.

CDR3 bases: TGTGCCAGCAGCCTCATACAGGGTTCCGCTGAAGCTTTCTTT. It translates to CASSLIQGSAEAFF. The chain recombines TRBV6-5 with TRBJ1-1; D is possibly TRBD1 (6 bases). Germline V gene sequence: CDR1 MNHEY, CDR2 SVGAGI. The germline V and J ends were trimmed by 6 bases and 6 bases, with 17 bases remaining between them. The CDR3 is 14 amino acids.

With respect to this clonotype: An end of the junction does not agree with germline; a read error may underlie this. CDR3 loop: CAGSLARSVSNYGYTF. The DNA of the CDR3 is TGTGCCGGCAGTTTAGCGCGTTCAGTTTCTAACTATGGCTACACCTTC. This chain joins TRBV12-3 or TRBV12-4 and TRBJ1-2; D unclear. This CDR3 has 16 amino acids.

In this sample, this clonotype turned up a few times. The V call is TRBV28, the J call TRBJ2-5, with 7 bases identical to TRBD1. From germline, CDR1 is MDHEN and CDR2 SYDVKM. V lost 7 bases to trimming and J lost 2 bases; unmatched junction nucleotides: 10. The CDR3 is 15 amino acids. The CDR3 loop reads CASTNPGRGQETQYF. Here the CDR3 DNA reads TGTGCCAGCACCAACCCAGGCAGGGGGCAAGAGACCCAGTACTTC.

This clonotype was seen a few times. The chain joins TRBV7-9 to TRBJ1-5; no reliable D call. The CDR3 extends over 14 amino acids. Deletions cut 0 bases from V and 4 bases from J, with 7 bases between. Germline assignment: CDR1 SEHNR and CDR2 FQNEAQ (reference sequence). The CDR3: CASSLAGKNQPQHF. The CDR3 DNA reads as TGTGCCAGCAGCTTAGCAGGGAAAAATCAGCCCCAGCATTTT. Full variable domain (remainder filled in from reference TRBV7-9 and TRBJ1-5): DTGVSQNPRHKITKRGQNVTFRCDPISEHNRLYWYRQTLGQGPEFLTYFQNEAQLEKSRLLSDRFSAERPKGSFSTLEIQRTEQGDSAMYLCASSLAGKNQPQHFGDGTRLSIL.

This clonotype has at least ten counts. The CDR3 DNA follows: TGTGCCAGCAGCGGGGGACTAGCGGAGAGCACAGATACGCAGTATTTT. Translated, it gives CASSGGLAESTDTQYF. The rearrangement uses TRBV7-2 and TRBJ2-3; 11 bases align to TRBD2. CDR1 SGHTA and CDR2 FQGNSA come from the germline V gene. The CDR3 is 16 residues long. The trim removed 5 bases at V and 0 bases at J, leaving 4 bases unmatched.

This clonotype was seen many times. The rearrangement links TRBV10-3 to TRBJ2-7, with D tentatively TRBD2 (5 bases). CDR1 is ENHRY and CDR2 is SYGVKD in the germline V gene. The CDR3 consists of 15 residues. V shed 5 bases and J shed 2 bases, with 16 bases lying between them. The CDR3 nucleotides read TGTGCCATCAGTTCCTTGAAGGGAGCCGCCTACGAGCAGTACTTC. Protein: CAISSLKGAAYEQYF.

The table lists this clonotype with a few counts. The genes are TRBV5-1 and TRBJ2-7; 10 nucleotides match TRBD1. Germline-derived CDR1 and CDR2 are SGHRS and YFSETQ. The CDR3 covers 14 residues. The trim removed 3 bases at V and 6 bases at J, leaving 6 bases unmatched. The CDR3 nucleotides are TGCGCCAGCAGCTCCGGGACAGGGGATTCCGAGCAGTACTTC. It yields the protein CASSSGTGDSEQYF.

Comment on this clonotype: Germline is not matched at one junction end, which may reflect a read error. CDR3 protein: CAWSGSLPYDQYF. CDR3 DNA sequence: TGTGCCTGGAGCGGTTCATTACCCTACGATCAGTACTTC. The V and J genes are TRBV30 and TRBJ2-7, with D hard to call. The CDR3 is 13 amino acids. Per germline, CDR1 GTSNPN and CDR2 SVGIG (reference sequence).

Only a few counts were recorded for this clonotype. The rearrangement links TRBV7-2 to TRBJ2-5, with D tentatively TRBD2 (5 bases). V lost 5 bases, J lost 2 bases, and 9 bases lay in between. CDR3 size: 13 residues. CDR1 SGHTA and CDR2 FQGNSA come from the germline V gene. DNA for the CDR3: TGTGCCAGCAGCGGACTGTTACAAGAGACCCAGTACTTC. Protein sequence: CASSGLLQETQYF. The full variable domain, its missing parts supplied by reference TRBV7-2 and TRBJ2-5, is GAGVSQSPSNKVTEKGKDVELRCDPISGHTALYWYRQSLGQGLEFLIYFQGNSAPDKSGLPSDRFSAERTGGSVSTLTIQRTQQEDSAVYLCASSGLLQETQYFGPGTRLLVL.

For this clonotype: One base away lies a much larger clone, so this may be a sequencing read error. This CDR3 fails to terminate in the conserved phenylalanine or tryptophan, so it likely reflects a read error. V is TRBV6-2 or TRBV6-3 and J is TRBJ1-5, with unresolved D. Germline values: CDR1 MNHEY, CDR2 SVGEGT. Trimming pared 8 bases from V and 5 bases from J, leaving 16 bases between. The CDR3 is 14 residues long. In nucleotides, the CDR3 is TGTGCCAGCCGGAGGTCGGCAGGAGATCAGCCCCAGCATCTT. It encodes CASRRSAGDQPQHL.

The genes are TRBV20-1 and TRBJ2-1; D call uncertain. This CDR3 has 12 residues. The ends were cut back, 5 bases at V and 9 bases at J, with 14 bases in the middle. The germline CDR1 and CDR2 sequences are DFQATT and SNEGSKA (reference sequence). CDR3 protein: CSAQKDTIEQFF. The CDR3 DNA follows: TGCAGTGCTCAAAAAGATACAATTGAGCAGTTCTTC.

V and J are TRBV6-6 and TRBJ1-2, with a possible D match to TRBD1 (5 bases). With 5 bases removed from V and 8 bases from J, the gap between germline ends came to 15 bases. The CDR3 runs 13 residues. Germline V gene data show CDR1 as MNHNY and CDR2 as SVGAGI (reference sequence). CDR3 protein: CASSRDLGGGYTF. In DNA form, the CDR3 reads TGTGCCAGCAGTAGGGACCTTGGGGGAGGCTACACCTTC.

V and J are TRBV29-1 and TRBJ1-1; 7 bases match TRBD1. With V trimmed by 0 bases and J by 6 bases, 4 bases remained unmatched. The CDR3 consists of 13 residues. Germline V gene data show CDR1 as SQVTM and CDR2 as ANQGSEA. CDR3 region: CSVEDQTGSEAFF. Here the CDR3 DNA reads TGCAGCGTTGAAGATCAGACAGGGTCTGAAGCTTTCTTT. Looking up the rest from reference TRBV29-1 and TRBJ1-1 gives the full variable domain: SAVISQKPSRDICQRGTSLTIQCQVDSQVTMMFWYRQQPGQSLTLIATANQGSEATYESGFVIDKFPISRPNLTFSTLTVSNMSPEDSSIYLCSVEDQTGSEAFFGQGTRLTVV.

This clonotype has at least ten counts. The chain uses TRBV7-2 and TRBJ2-7; the D gene is possibly TRBD1 (5 bases). Looked up from germline, CDR1 is SGHTA and CDR2 is FQGNSA. There are 13 residues in the CDR3. Trimming left V 1 base short and J 7 bases short, with 11 bases between. In DNA, the CDR3 is TGTGCCAGCAGCTTAGAGGGGCCCACGGAGCAGTACTTC. It codes for CASSLEGPTEQYF.

This clonotype showed up just a few times. This chain links TRBV28 with TRBJ2-7; D possibly corresponds to TRBD2 (6 bases). Germline CDR1 reads MDHEN; CDR2 reads SYDVKM. Trimming removed 5 bases at V and 3 bases at J, with 26 bases between. This CDR3 has 18 residues. In DNA, the CDR3 is TGTGCCAGCAGTCCCGGGAGCACTTCAGCGGGTACTAGCTACGAGCAGTACTTC. This translates into CASSPGSTSAGTSYEQYF.

This clonotype was seen repeatedly, ten times or more. CDR3 sequence (DNA): TGCGCCAGCAAGCCAGGGGGCGAGAGTCAGCCCCAGCATTTT. Encoded protein: CASKPGGESQPQHF. The chain has TRBV5-1 and TRBJ1-5, with 8 bases that match TRBD1. Trimming at V came to 6 bases and at J to 6 bases, leaving 8 bases not matched to a gene. Germline V gene sequence: CDR1 SGHRS, CDR2 YFSETQ. CDR3 length: 14 amino acids.

The V call is TRBV5-1, the J call TRBJ2-5; TRBD2 agrees at 7 bases. V shed 4 bases and J 1 base; nucleotides not matched to a gene: 10. Germline V gives CDR1 SGHRS, CDR2 YFSETQ. This CDR3 contains 16 residues. CDR3 residues: CASSPGNSGPQETQYF. CDR3 nucleotides: TGCGCCAGCAGCCCCGGGAATAGCGGGCCCCAAGAGACCCAGTACTTC. The variable domain in full, with the rest retrieved from reference TRBV5-1 and TRBJ2-5, is KAGVTQTPRYLIKTRGQQVTLSCSPISGHRSVSWYQQTPGQGLQFLFEYFSETQRNKGNFPGRFSGRQFSNSRSEMNVSTLELGDSALYLCASSPGNSGPQETQYFGPGTRLLVL.

This clonotype was counted a few times. V is TRBV6-5 and J is TRBJ1-4; TRBD1 matches 7 bases. V shed 7 bases, J shed 4 bases, and the junction held 3 bases outside the gene matches. CDR1 MNHEY and CDR2 SVGAGI come from the germline V gene. This CDR3 contains 13 residues. DNA for the CDR3: TGTGCCAGCACAGGACAGGTTAATGAAAAACTGTTTTTT. Its protein is CASTGQVNEKLFF.